This T cell receptor beta chain was identified during a study of immune heterogeneity within non-small cell lung tumors. The overall study: Of the tumors, a few were squamous cell, about ten non-squamous, and 1 not otherwise specified.

CDR1 and CDR2 (germline): SGHDN, FVKESK. This CDR3 is 20 amino acids long. V gave up 4 bases and J gave up 1 base; unmatched junction bases: 18. Bulk tumor genomic DNA served as template, at 600 ng per sample. Several spatially distant biopsies were obtained per primary tumor intraoperatively. The study enrolled patients with untreated, newly diagnosed non-small cell lung cancer who underwent curative surgery. The study drew donors from newly diagnosed non-small cell lung cancer patients having surgery with curative intent. TCR beta CDR3 was amplified by multiplex PCR, first round around 10 cycles, 32 V and 13 J primers. Using its own MiXCR run on the multiplex PCR reads, TCRdb lists one record per CDR3 protein. Here the sample spans more than 14,000 distinct CDR3 sequences, about 30% being singletons. This clonotype has a count of ten or more.

The TCR was taken from a man in his forties or fifties with non-small cell lung cancer. The source material was lung tumor tissue. The chain has TRBV14 and TRBJ2-1; 8 positions agree with TRBD2. The DNA of the CDR3 is TGTGCCAGCAGCCCGAACCCCAGGAATCGACTAGCGCAATCCTACAATGAGCAGTTCTTC. Translation gives CASSPNPRNRLAQSYNEQFF.